The next 30 T cell receptor beta chains were all read from a single sample in a study of CD8 T cells in ankylosing spondylitis. In TCRdb, the 5' RACE reads were re-called with MiXCR into one record per CDR3 protein. The sample lists fewer than 150,000 distinct CDR3 sequences, 6% to 8% occurring once. The sample consisted of blood, either unsorted or a sorted T cell fraction (not recorded which). The receptor set was obtained from a female donor with ankylosing spondylitis or in good health (not recorded which).

This clonotype appeared many times. The chain couples TRBV6-5 to TRBJ1-2, with D uncertain. CDR3 length: 13 amino acids. Trimming took off 2 bases at V and 9 bases at J, with 13 bases between the two ends. CDR1 MNHEY and CDR2 SVGAGI come from the germline V gene. CDR3 DNA sequence: TGTGCCAGCAGTTACCTGTTGGGAGGACGCTACACCTTC. Translating gives CASSYLLGGRYTF.

This clonotype has a count of ten or more. V usage is TRBV20-1 and J usage is TRBJ2-7; 7 nucleotides agree with TRBD2. V dropped 3 bases and J dropped 6; count of bases not matched to a gene: 11. This CDR3 contains 14 residues. CDR1 DFQATT and CDR2 SNEGSKA come from the germline V gene (reference sequence). This CDR3 is CSASQRGGALEQYF. The DNA of the CDR3 is TGCAGTGCTAGTCAGCGGGGAGGGGCTCTCGAGCAGTACTTC.

This clonotype was seen a handful of times. The genes are TRBV5-1 and TRBJ1-1; tentative D call: TRBD1 (5 bases). Germline CDR1 and CDR2: SGHRS and YFSETQ. The CDR3 runs to 14 residues. Trimming took 3 bases from V and 4 from J, leaving 13 bases between them. For the CDR3, the DNA is TGCGCCAGCAGCTGGGGCGTATTGGGCACTGAAGCTTTCTTT. This codes for CASSWGVLGTEAFF.

Ten or more counts support this clonotype. The chain has TRBV4-1 and TRBJ1-1, with 7 bases that match TRBD1. The germline V gene encodes CDR1 MGHRA and CDR2 YSYEKL. The CDR3 is made up of 14 amino acids. With V trimmed by 4 bases and J by 5 bases, 7 bases remained unmatched. Here the CDR3 reads CASSRTGERTEAFF. The CDR3 DNA is TGCGCCAGCAGCCGTACAGGGGAGAGGACTGAAGCTTTCTTT.

There are a few counts of this clonotype. The J gene is TRBJ1-4, the V gene TRBV6-6; no clear D gene. The length of the CDR3 is 15 residues. CDR1 MNHNY and CDR2 SVGAGI come from the germline V gene (reference sequence). Trimming shortened V by 0 bases and J by 8 bases, and 13 bases separated the two germline ends. CDR3: CASSYSKGQVEKLFF. As DNA, the CDR3 is TGTGCCAGCAGTTACTCCAAAGGGCAAGTCGAAAAACTGTTTTTT.

This clonotype has a handful of counts. The chain links TRBV2 to TRBJ1-2; no clear D gene. Trimming left V 7 bases short and J 6 bases short, with 12 bases between. Germline-derived CDR1 and CDR2 are SNHLY and FYNNEI. This CDR3 region has 12 residues. CDR3 loop: CASKRLEDGYTF. CDR3 sequence (DNA): TGTGCCAGCAAGAGACTTGAGGATGGCTACACCTTC.

The chain employs TRBV2 and TRBJ2-2; weak D call: TRBD2 (5 bases). CDR3 size: 15 residues. Trimming stripped 6 bases from V and 5 bases from J, with 16 bases between. CDR1 is SNHLY, CDR2 FYNNEI, per germline. This CDR3 is CASSDYAETTGELFF. The DNA of the CDR3 is TGTGCCAGCAGCGACTACGCCGAGACGACCGGGGAGCTGTTTTTT.

This clonotype appeared many times. This chain links TRBV5-1 with TRBJ2-1; D might be TRBD1 (6 bases). Germline V gene sequence: CDR1 SGHRS, CDR2 YFSETQ. Deletions cut 2 bases from V and 4 bases from J, with 7 bases between. This CDR3 is 13 amino acids long. The CDR3 reads CASSFDRYNEQFF. The CDR3 DNA reads TGCGCCAGCAGCTTTGACAGGTACAATGAGCAGTTCTTC. The whole variable domain, filled in from reference TRBV5-1 and TRBJ2-1, reads KAGVTQTPRYLIKTRGQQVTLSCSPISGHRSVSWYQQTPGQGLQFLFEYFSETQRNKGNFPGRFSGRQFSNSRSEMNVSTLELGDSALYLCASSFDRYNEQFFGPGTRLTVL.

The sample holds a few counts of this clonotype. This rearrangement joins TRBV11-1 to TRBJ1-3; D is perhaps TRBD1 (5 bases). The ends were cut back, 4 bases at V and 4 bases at J, with 23 bases in the middle. Germline V gene lookup returns CDR1 SGHAT and CDR2 FQDESV (reference sequence). This CDR3 is built from 18 residues. The CDR3 reads CASSSRGDKFYLGNTIYF. CDR3 DNA: TGTGCCAGCAGCTCGAGGGGAGACAAGTTCTACTTGGGAAACACCATATATTTT.

As to this clonotype: The junction departs from germline at one end; a sequencing error may be responsible. The chain uses TRBV24-1 and TRBJ1-1; D remains ambiguous. CDR3 length: 13 amino acids. CDR1 KGHDR and CDR2 SFDVKD come from the germline V gene. This CDR3 reads CATSDLTSHETFF. Written as DNA, the CDR3 is TGTGCCACCAGTGATTTAACGTCCCATGAAACTTTCTTT.

This clonotype was picked up many times. The CDR3 loop reads CASSQYTHRTGGDQPQHF. DNA of the CDR3: TGCGCCAGCAGCCAATACACCCACCGGACTGGCGGGGATCAGCCCCAGCATTTT. The rearrangement joins TRBV4-1 to TRBJ1-5; D remains unclear. Trimming cost V 2 bases and J 5 bases, with 22 bases left between them. The germline V gene encodes CDR1 MGHRA and CDR2 YSYEKL. The CDR3 has 18 residues.

V gene TRBV11-2 combines with J gene TRBJ2-2; TRBD1 matches 7 bases. The CDR3 is 17 residues long. V lost 0 bases, J lost 5 bases, and 9 bases stayed unmatched. The V gene's germline CDR1 is SGHAT and CDR2 FQNNGV. Here the CDR3 reads CASSLEIDRVKTGELFF. DNA of the CDR3: TGTGCCAGCAGCTTAGAGATCGACAGGGTGAAAACCGGGGAGCTGTTTTTT.

This clonotype was recorded at least ten times. This chain joins TRBV12-3 or TRBV12-4 and TRBJ2-1; D is unresolved. Trimming shortened V by 4 bases and J by 8 bases, and 15 bases separated the two germline ends. The CDR3 sequence is 14 residues long. CDR3 sequence: CASSSPPQDYEQFF. As DNA, the CDR3 is TGTGCCAGCAGTTCCCCCCCCCAGGATTATGAGCAGTTCTTC.

This clonotype has at least ten counts. V is TRBV28 and J is TRBJ1-6; TRBD1 matches at 7 bases. CDR3 length equals 14 residues. J gave up 7 bases and V 7 bases, and 7 bases lay outside the gene matches. In germline, CDR1 is MDHEN, CDR2 SYDVKM. The CDR3, as DNA: TGTGCCAGCAAACAACCGGGACAGAATTCACCCCTCCACTTT. Its protein product is CASKQPGQNSPLHF.

This chain links TRBV5-1 with TRBJ1-3; the match to TRBD1 covers 7 bases. The CDR3 is 14 residues long. Germline values: CDR1 SGHRS, CDR2 YFSETQ. After removal of 4 bases from V and 4 bases from J, the junction contained 5 bases not matched to a gene. The CDR3 DNA sequence: TGCGCCAGCAGCGCCGGGACAGACGGAAACACCATATATTTT. This codes for CASSAGTDGNTIYF.

This clonotype came up many times. The V call is TRBV20-1, the J call TRBJ1-1, with D perhaps TRBD1 (5 bases). Trimming cost V 2 bases and J 2 bases, with 12 bases left between them. From germline, CDR1 is DFQATT and CDR2 SNEGSKA (reference sequence). This CDR3 contains 14 residues. CDR3 nucleotides: TGCAGTGCTAGACAGGGAGCCCTTAACACTGAAGCTTTCTTT. It codes for CSARQGALNTEAFF.

The CDR3 is CASSGENTGELFF. Here the CDR3 DNA reads TGTGCCAGCAGCGGGGAGAACACCGGGGAGCTGTTTTTT. The V and J genes are TRBV7-6 and TRBJ2-2; D remains ambiguous. The CDR3 is made up of 13 amino acids. The V end lost 5 bases, the J end lost 1 base, and 5 bases lay between the germline ends. CDR1 is SGHVS, CDR2 FNYEAQ, per germline.

There are many counts of this clonotype. The rearrangement joins TRBV3-1 to TRBJ2-3, with D maybe TRBD1 (5 bases). V lost 0 bases, J lost 6 bases, and 22 bases lay in between. The CDR3 is made up of 18 amino acids. CDR1 is LGHDT and CDR2 is YNNKEL in the germline V gene (reference sequence). The DNA of the CDR3 is TGTGCCAGCAGCCAAGAGCTGGCGGCCACAGGAATGCATGATACGCAGTATTTT. It translates to CASSQELAATGMHDTQYF.

Ten or more counts support this clonotype. The V and J genes are TRBV7-9 and TRBJ1-1; D not certain. V dropped 5 bases and J dropped 1 base, with 14 bases sitting between them. From germline, CDR1 is SEHNR and CDR2 FQNEAQ (reference sequence). This CDR3 comprises 15 residues. CDR3 sequence (DNA): TGTGCCAGCAGCCATCCGAGGACGGCGAACACTGAAGCTTTCTTT. It encodes CASSHPRTANTEAFF.

This clonotype was observed many times. The rearrangement uses TRBV12-3 or TRBV12-4 and TRBJ2-2; TRBD2 agrees at 9 bases. The CDR3 runs to 18 residues. Unmatched junction bases numbered 13, after V lost 2 bases and J lost 6 bases. The CDR3 loop is CASSLSLLAGFGAGELFF. The CDR3 coding sequence is TGTGCCAGCAGTTTATCCTTGCTAGCGGGATTCGGGGCCGGGGAGCTGTTTTTT.

This clonotype was seen many times. The chain carries TRBV7-2 and TRBJ2-2; a possible D gene is TRBD2 (5 bases). The germline gives CDR1 SGHTA, CDR2 FQGNSA. This CDR3 comprises 14 residues. The germline V and J ends were trimmed by 3 bases and 6 bases, with 11 bases remaining between them. The CDR3 is CASSFQVEAGELFF. CDR3 sequence (DNA): TGTGCCAGCAGCTTCCAGGTGGAGGCCGGGGAGCTGTTTTTT.

This clonotype was recorded at least ten times. The V call is TRBV12-3 or TRBV12-4, the J call TRBJ1-1; TRBD1 is a possible D gene (6 bases). The CDR3 contains 13 residues. Trimming pared 2 bases from V and 6 bases from J, leaving 10 bases between. In DNA, the CDR3 is TGTGCCAGCAGTTTACAGGGGCCATCTGAAGCTTTCTTT. Its protein product is CASSLQGPSEAFF.

This clonotype was seen many times. The V gene is TRBV20-1, the J gene TRBJ2-5; 8 nucleotides match TRBD2. V was pared by 3 bases and J by 5 bases, with 8 bases of the junction left unmatched. The CDR3 sequence is 14 residues long. Per the germline V gene, CDR1 is DFQATT and CDR2 is SNEGSKA (reference sequence). The CDR3 loop reads CSASSGGVSETQYF. The CDR3 DNA follows: TGCAGTGCTAGCTCGGGGGGGGTTAGTGAGACCCAGTACTTC.

This clonotype was counted at least ten times. This chain connects TRBV5-1 to TRBJ2-1; D gene uncertain. The ends were cut back, 0 bases at V and 8 bases at J, with 9 bases in the middle. Looked up from germline, CDR1 is SGHRS and CDR2 is YFSETQ. The length of the CDR3 is 13 residues. The DNA of the CDR3 is TGCGCCAGCAGCTTGGCCATACTCGATGAGCAGTTCTTC. Translated, it gives CASSLAILDEQFF.

At least ten counts were recorded for this clonotype. V usage is TRBV5-1 and J usage is TRBJ2-5, with TRBD2 matching 8 bases. Looked up from germline, CDR1 is SGHRS and CDR2 is YFSETQ. J gave up 3 bases and V 5 bases, and 9 bases lay outside the gene matches. The CDR3 is made up of 15 amino acids. The CDR3 DNA reads as TGCGCCAGCAGAATCTTGGGACTAGAGAAAGAGACCCAGTACTTC. Its translation is CASRILGLEKETQYF.

This clonotype has ten or more counts. The gene calls are TRBV7-2 and TRBJ1-2; the match to TRBD1 covers 7 bases. CDR3 length: 15 residues. The J segment lost 4 bases and the V segment lost 1 base, leaving 6 bases of the junction unmatched. The germline V gene has CDR1 SGHTA and CDR2 FQGNSA. The CDR3 protein is CASSLDHRGTYGYTF. The CDR3 bases are TGTGCCAGCAGCTTAGACCACAGGGGAACCTATGGCTACACCTTC.

The CDR3 DNA follows: TGTGCCAGCAGTTCCCGGGCCGCGATCGGGGAGGGCACCATATATTTT. Protein: CASSSRAAIGEGTIYF. The chain combines TRBV28 with TRBJ1-3, with no clear D. V lost 4 bases, J lost 9 bases, and 22 bases lay in between. This CDR3 is built from 16 residues. CDR1 and CDR2 from the germline V gene are MDHEN and SYDVKM. The whole variable domain, filled in from reference TRBV28 and TRBJ1-3, reads DVKVTQSSRYLVKRTGEKVFLECVQDMDHENMFWYRQDPGLGLRLIYFSYDVKMKEKGDIPEGYSVSREKKERFSLILESASTNQTSMYLCASSSRAAIGEGTIYFGEGSWLTVV.

Ten or more counts support this clonotype. The gene calls are TRBV5-1 and TRBJ2-1; 10 bases fit TRBD1. CDR3 length: 15 amino acids. The V and J ends lost 0 bases and 6 bases, in that order; junction bases with no gene match: 3. Germline CDR1 reads SGHRS; CDR2 reads YFSETQ. This CDR3 reads CASSLGTGGINEQFF. As DNA, the CDR3 is TGCGCCAGCAGCTTGGGGACAGGGGGAATCAATGAGCAGTTCTTC. The full variable domain, with the rest looked up from reference TRBV5-1 and TRBJ2-1, is KAGVTQTPRYLIKTRGQQVTLSCSPISGHRSVSWYQQTPGQGLQFLFEYFSETQRNKGNFPGRFSGRQFSNSRSEMNVSTLELGDSALYLCASSLGTGGINEQFFGPGTRLTVL.

The chain recombines TRBV19 with TRBJ1-1; D gene uncertain. V lost 4 bases and J 6 bases, leaving 15 bases between the germline ends. Germline lookup yields CDR1 LNHDA and CDR2 SQIVND (reference sequence). The CDR3 is made up of 14 amino acids. The CDR3 protein is CASSSRPEGPEAFF. DNA for the CDR3: TGTGCCAGTAGTAGTCGACCCGAAGGCCCTGAAGCTTTCTTT.

This clonotype was seen many times. The chain combines TRBV12-3 or TRBV12-4 with TRBJ1-5; D is possibly TRBD1 (5 bases). Trimming removed 0 bases from V and 12 bases from J, with 12 bases in between. The CDR3 totals 13 residues. The CDR3 DNA reads TGTGCCAGCAGTTTAGCCTCAGGGAATCTCCAGCATTTT. It is translated as CASSLASGNLQHF.